This T cell receptor beta chain was obtained from a study of T cell responses to AZD1222 COVID-19 vaccine (dated by TCRdb to the early 2020s). In the study overall: A total of 233 trial participants underwent TCR sequencing, of whom roughly 210 had received two doses of AZD1222 and around 25 had received two doses of the MenACWY control vaccine. Trial participants were enrolled by age into 18-55, 56-69 and 70-plus year subgroups, with about 150, 28 and 57 TCR-sequenced participants respectively.

As concerns this clone: No cognate antigen has been identified for it. No quality values exist for individual bases; no much larger clone is one base distant.

The CDR3 runs 14 amino acids, cysteine and phenylalanine included. Only the CDR3 portion is preserved as DNA: 42 bases, with reading frame beginning at the first base. Sequences KGHSH (CDR1) and LQKENI (CDR2) are obtained from the germline V gene. Relative to germline, V is 3 bases shorter and J is 4 bases shorter, with 12 bases between their ends. The research as a whole found: Vaccine-associated CD4 TCRs spanned the whole spike protein, with dominant responses in regions 160-218 and 743-854. Participants were mostly white British and included more females than males, and it was suggested by the authors that clonal diversity may have been underestimated. Spike-specific TCR breadth and depth rose significantly after two AZD1222 doses compared with day 0 and with MenACWY recipients. Because no samples from the day 14 peak response were available, repertoires could be characterized only after the peak T cell response. In the small 56-69-year group, the increase in depth fell short of significance, most likely because of low power. Nearly half of unique spike-specific TCRs reportedly recognized epitopes outside regions mutated in the B.1.351 and B.1.1.7 variants. Conclusions about previously exposed vaccinees are limited, since just 5 to 7 AZD1222 recipients were seropositive for SARS-CoV-2 at baseline.

The CDR3 regions of human TCRbeta chains were analyzed by immunosequencing. Per the source publication's procedure: Repertoire TCRs were checked for matches against a reference library of SARS-CoV-2-specific TCRs that had been generated using the MIRA antigen-specificity platform. Breadth was defined as the fraction of unique TCRs that were SARS-CoV-2-associated, and depth was defined as the fraction of total T cells that were SARS-CoV-2-associated. Each spike-specific TCR was assigned to its reactive spike region and to a CD4 or CD8 class using the MIRA data. Log10-transformed breadth and depth values were compared by one-way ANOVA with Sidak's multiple comparisons tests. TCRdb's version of the immuneACCESS table is confined to in-frame rearrangements and falls short of the full clone set. An unresolved V gene accounts for under half of the shortfall where checked; the remainder is of unknown origin. The DNA was the basis for D and trimming; V, J and clone size are from that table. Present in this sample are 160,000 or so clones, approximately 87% of which were seen just once. The biggest ten clones account for approximately 4.5% of the sample.

What this sample's time point label stands for: about 28 days (+/-7) after the second vaccine dose. AZD1222 recipients with second doses at about 4 weeks or about 12 weeks were pooled, because spike-specific TCR depth and breadth did not differ between schedules. Vaccinee samples were obtained from the UK trials COV001 and COV002, which included a single-blind randomized controlled phase 2/3 trial of AZD1222 (ChAdOx1 nCoV-19) in healthy adults. For TCRbeta chain sequencing, PBMC samples from trial participants were taken at day 0 and at day 28 after the second dose. The TCR sequence derives from an adult who received the AZD1222 COVID-19 vaccine. Sequencing used peripheral blood, obtained 28 days after the second AZD1222 dose. The rearrangement combines TRBV18 with TRBJ2-5; the D region possibly corresponds to TRBD1 (6 bases align). The DNA sequence reads TGTGCCAGCTCACCGTCCACAGGGACAGAGACCCAGTACTTC. Its amino acids are CASSPSTGTETQYF.